This T cell receptor beta chain was captured by sequencing in a study of blood T cell repertoires in COVID-19. Study-level background: The United States, Italy and Spain provided the acute and convalescent COVID-19 samples. Nucleic acid was either cDNA or gDNA, and it came from T cells, B-cell-depleted T cells, or PBMCs.

As handled by the study authors: The assay estimated nucleated cells by amplifying reference gene primers. TCRdb's copy holds only in-frame clones and misses some; the assay was immunoSEQ multiplex PCR. Clone size and V and J calls were adopted from that table, with D and trimming inferred from the DNA. The repertoire holds about 32,000 clones, 91% seen once, with under 4.5% in the top ten. V was cut by 3 bases and J by 8 bases, with 13 bases left in between. Germline V gene sequence: CDR1 MDHEN, CDR2 SYDVKM. CDR3 length equals 14 residues. Material: peripheral blood. The receptor's source is a man aged 55-75 years with acute or convalescent COVID-19. The gene calls are TRBV28 and TRBJ1-4; possible D gene TRBD1, 6 bases. As DNA, the CDR3 is TGTGCCAGCAGTTTTGAACAGGGAGGGGAAAAACTGTTTTTT. Protein sequence: CASSFEQGGEKLFF.